This T cell receptor (beta chain) comes out of a study of T cells in pancreatic ductal adenocarcinoma. Whole-study results and caveats: Compared with tumor, blood showed more total productive templates and around 8-fold more clonotypes. No significant tumor-blood clonality difference; means were about 0.11 and 0.072.

The germline gives CDR1 KGHSH, CDR2 LQKENI. The V gene lost 2 bases and the J gene lost 6 bases, with 11 bases spanning the gap. The CDR3 runs 13 residues. Selected pancreatic ductal adenocarcinoma patients had undergone surgery without neoadjuvant therapy. Comment on this clone: Its antigen is still unknown.

Method: immunoSEQ multiplex PCR; TCRdb's copy keeps in-frame clones and lacks some. The data contain roughly 100,000 clones, around 96% of them seen just once; the ten biggest clones take up less than 4%. The chain employs TRBV18 and TRBJ2-7; a weak D match, TRBD1 (5 bases). The TCR was taken from a human donor with pancreatic ductal adenocarcinoma. Sequencing input: PBMCs. This CDR3 reads CASSPGADVEQYF. The CDR3 DNA follows: TGTGCCAGCTCACCAGGGGCGGACGTCGAGCAGTACTTC. Variable domain in full (rest from reference TRBV18 and TRBJ2-7): NAGVMQNPRHLVRRRGQEARLRCSPMKGHSHVYWYRQLPEEGLKFMVYLQKENIIDESGMPKERFSAEFPKEGPSILRIQQVVRGDSAAYFCASSPGADVEQYFGPGTRLTVT.